What follows are 4 T cell receptor beta chains derived from one specimen sequenced in a study of cytomegalovirus exposure and HLA in healthy donors. PCR amplification relied on 60 Vbeta primers (plus 13 Jbeta primers). Data came from immunoSEQ multiplex PCR; TCRdb stores just in-frame clones and leaves some out. This table has approximately 190,000 clones, about four fifths appearing once. Material for sequencing was PBMCs. The receptors here all came from a woman younger than 35 in good health and CMV-seronegative.

The CDR3 spells CASSPWTGETDTQYF. The CDR3 DNA is TGTGCCAGCAGTCCGTGGACAGGGGAGACAGATACGCAGTATTTT. The chain joins TRBV27 to TRBJ2-3; TRBD1 matches 9 bases. Germline V lookup: CDR1 MNHEY, CDR2 SMNVEV (reference sequence). Unmatched junction bases numbered 6, after V lost 5 bases and J lost 3 bases. The CDR3 spans 15 residues.

The chain couples TRBV27 to TRBJ2-1, with TRBD2 matching over 8 bases. J gave up 7 bases and V 2 bases, and 4 bases lay outside the gene matches. Germline CDR1 and CDR2: MNHEY and SMNVEV (reference sequence). The CDR3 is made up of 14 amino acids. CDR3 nucleotides: TGTGCCAGCAGTTTAGCCGGGACTAGTAATGAGCAGTTCTTC. Protein product: CASSLAGTSNEQFF.

This sequence joins TRBV10-2 and TRBJ1-4, with 9 bases identical to TRBD1. Germline V gene data show CDR1 as WSHSY and CDR2 as SAAADI. Unmatched junction bases numbered 5, after V lost 2 bases and J lost 7 bases. CDR3 size: 15 residues. The CDR3 DNA follows: TGCGCCAGCAGTGAGATTGGACAGGGGAGTGAAAAACTGTTTTTT. As protein: CASSEIGQGSEKLFF.

This chain connects TRBV19 to TRBJ2-7, with 7 bases identical to TRBD2. The V gene's germline CDR1 is LNHDA and CDR2 SQIVND (reference sequence). V lost 4 bases to trimming and J lost 2 bases; unmatched junction nucleotides: 8. The CDR3 is made up of 15 amino acids. The CDR3 reads CASSNGGRRPYEQYV. The CDR3, as DNA: TGTGCCAGTAGTAACGGGGGGAGAAGGCCCTACGAGCAGTACGTC.